The 12 T cell receptor beta chains given below trace back to one sample, sequenced in a study of control samples from healthy donors and cancer patients. Some clones are missing from TCRdb's copy, which holds only in-frame ones; the method was immunoSEQ multiplex PCR. The top ten hold 9.5% to 13% of the sample, which has tens of thousands of clones, roughly 88% seen once. Sequenced: PBMCs. The receptor source for this set is a man between 60 and 75 years old with head and neck cancer.

This clone was counted only a few times. The gene calls are TRBV11-2 and TRBJ1-1, with D uncertain. Trimming pared 4 bases from V and 4 bases from J, leaving 13 bases between. Germline CDR1 and CDR2: SGHAT and FQNNGV. The CDR3 sequence is 14 residues long. CDR3 coding DNA: TGTGCCAGCAGCTCCTTAGGACTCGGCACTGAAGCTTTCTTT. The encoded protein is CASSSLGLGTEAFF.

The rearrangement joins TRBV30 to TRBJ2-4, with 7 bases fitting TRBD1. The CDR3 contains 13 residues. Germline CDR1 GTSNPN, CDR2 SVGIG (reference sequence). The junction had 8 bases not matched to a gene; V was cut back by 8 bases and J by 4 bases. CDR3 sequence (DNA): TGTGCCGCGACCGGGACAGCTAAAAACATTCAGTACTTC. It specifies CAATGTAKNIQYF. The variable domain in full, with the rest retrieved from reference TRBV30 and TRBJ2-4, is SQTIHQWPATLVQPVGSPLSLECTVEGTSNPNLYWYRQAAGRGLQLLFYSVGIGQISSEVPQNLSASRPQDRQFILSSKKLLLSDSGFYLCAATGTAKNIQYFGAGTRLSVL.

This clone turned up a few times. The chain employs TRBV6-5 and TRBJ1-4; the D is unclear. CDR3 size: 14 residues. V gave up 6 bases and J gave up 7 bases, with 15 bases separating them. Germline V CDR1 and CDR2: MNHEY, SVGAGI. For the CDR3, the DNA is TGTGCCAGCAGGAGAGCCACAATATTTGAAAAACTGTTTTTT. Its protein product is CASRRATIFEKLFF.

This chain uses TRBV28 with TRBJ1-1; D remains unclear. V shed 7 bases and J shed 0 bases, with 0 bases lying between them. The CDR3 loop spans 10 amino acids. Germline V gene sequence: CDR1 MDHEN, CDR2 SYDVKM. The CDR3 DNA reads as TGTGCCAGCATGAACACTGAAGCTTTCTTT. It specifies CASMNTEAFF.

The J gene is TRBJ2-1, the V gene TRBV19; TRBD1 matches 7 bases. Looked up from germline, CDR1 is LNHDA and CDR2 is SQIVND (reference sequence). The CDR3 length is 18 residues. With 5 bases clipped from V and 4 bases from J, the junction kept 17 bases outside the gene matches. DNA of the CDR3: TGTGCCAGTAGTCCGATCTTCCCGGGACAGAGACCTTACAATGAGCAGTTCTTC. Its translation: CASSPIFPGQRPYNEQFF.

The chain combines TRBV24-1 with TRBJ1-1; D unclear. This CDR3 contains 16 residues. Looked up from germline, CDR1 is KGHDR and CDR2 is SFDVKD. V lost 0 bases to trimming and J lost 1 base, with 11 bases between them. The chain's CDR3 is CATSDLLPTRNTEAFF. As DNA, the CDR3 is TGTGCCACCAGTGATTTGCTGCCAACGAGGAACACTGAAGCTTTCTTT.

This rearrangement joins TRBV5-4 to TRBJ2-1, with 11 nucleotides matching TRBD2. The junction had 1 base not matched to a gene; V was cut back by 0 bases and J by 8 bases. The CDR3 totals 14 residues. Germline assignment: CDR1 SGHNT and CDR2 YYREEE (reference sequence). The CDR3, as DNA: TGTGCCAGCAGCTTGGTTAGCGGGAGGGATGAGCAGTTCTTC. This gives the protein CASSLVSGRDEQFF.

This chain connects TRBV19 to TRBJ2-3; D not certain. CDR1 and CDR2 (germline): LNHDA, SQIVND (reference sequence). The V gene lost 1 base and the J gene lost 4 bases, with 9 bases spanning the gap. The CDR3 consists of 14 residues. DNA of the CDR3: TGTGCCAGTAGTATAGGAGACCCCGCAGATACGCAGTATTTT. Translating gives CASSIGDPADTQYF.

The V and J genes are TRBV5-1 and TRBJ2-7; 11 bases line up with TRBD2. CDR3 length: 15 amino acids. The germline gives CDR1 SGHRS, CDR2 YFSETQ. V lost 3 bases and J lost 4; bases outside the gene matches: 6. This chain's CDR3 is CASSSRLAGWYEQYF. CDR3 nucleotide sequence: TGCGCCAGCAGCTCCAGACTAGCGGGATGGTACGAGCAGTACTTC.

The chain is built from TRBV28 and TRBJ1-1; the D is unclear. Looked up from germline, CDR1 is MDHEN and CDR2 is SYDVKM. The CDR3 runs 18 residues. The V and J ends lost 1 base and 6 bases respectively, with 24 bases between them. DNA of the CDR3: TGTGCCAGCAGTTTATTTACCCTTCTTATAATAAGGACCCCTGAAGCTTTCTTT. This gives the protein CASSLFTLLIIRTPEAFF.

This clone appeared once. The gene calls are TRBV5-8 and TRBJ2-3; TRBD2 matches 11 bases. From germline, CDR1 is SGHTS and CDR2 YDEGEE. The junction had 10 bases not matched to a gene; V was cut back by 4 bases and J by 0 bases. The CDR3 runs to 18 residues. As DNA, the CDR3 is TGTGCCAGCAGCCCACAGCTAGCGGGAGGTTATAGCACAGATACGCAGTATTTT. This sequence encodes CASSPQLAGGYSTDTQYF.

This clone was detected only a few times. The chain recombines TRBV11-1 with TRBJ2-1; D is possibly TRBD1 or TRBD2 (5 bases each). V was cut by 6 bases and J by 6 bases, with 15 bases left in between. The germline gives CDR1 SGHAT, CDR2 FQDESV (reference sequence). This CDR3 has 14 amino acids. The DNA of the CDR3 is TGTGCCAGCAGAAAGGGACCCACAATCAATGAGCAGTTCTTC. As protein: CASRKGPTINEQFF.